Below, 5 T cell receptor beta chains from the same sample are listed, as sequenced in a study of T cells in narcolepsy. Using immunoSEQ multiplex PCR, the repertoire was profiled, and TCRdb retains in-frame clones only, with some absent. There are tens of thousands of clones in the sample; 75% to 90% occur only once, and 1.5% to 2% lies in the top ten. The sequenced material came from memory (CD45RA-) CD4+ T cells from blood. These receptors were taken from a human donor in good health.

V and J are TRBV6-6 and TRBJ1-6, with unresolved D. This CDR3 has 15 residues. V dropped 0 bases and J dropped 9 bases, with 12 bases sitting between them. Germline V gives CDR1 MNHNY, CDR2 SVGAGI (reference sequence). The chain's CDR3 is CASSYSGVSGSPLHF. In DNA form, the CDR3 reads TGTGCCAGCAGTTACTCTGGGGTTTCAGGTTCACCCCTCCACTTT.

The V call is TRBV9, the J call TRBJ1-4; D perhaps matches TRBD1 (5 bases). V gave up 0 bases and J gave up 0 bases, with 9 bases separating them. The CDR3 length is 16 residues. Per the germline V gene, CDR1 is SGDLS and CDR2 is YYNGEE. DNA of the CDR3: TGTGCCAGCAGCGTAGGGGACGGTTCAACTAATGAAAAACTGTTTTTT. Its translation: CASSVGDGSTNEKLFF. The complete variable domain, with remaining parts taken from reference TRBV9 and TRBJ1-4, reads DSGVTQTPKHLITATGQRVTLRCSPRSGDLSVYWYQQSLDQGLQFLIQYYNGEERAKGNILERFSAQQFPDLHSELNLSSLELGDSALYFCASSVGDGSTNEKLFFGSGTQLSVL.

V usage is TRBV9 and J usage is TRBJ2-1; perhaps TRBD2 as D (5 bases). Between the trimmed V and J ends, which lost 1 base and 10 bases, there was a span of 12 bases. Germline V gives CDR1 SGDLS, CDR2 YYNGEE. This CDR3 has 13 residues. The CDR3 DNA follows: TGTGCCAGCAGCGTAATTCTGGGCGGGGAGCAGTTCTTC. Its protein is CASSVILGGEQFF.

The gene calls are TRBV7-2 and TRBJ2-7; 8 positions agree with TRBD1. The junction had 8 bases not matched to a gene; V was cut back by 4 bases and J by 0 bases. The CDR3 loop spans 16 amino acids. From germline, CDR1 is SGHTA and CDR2 FQGNSA. The CDR3 sequence: CASSSRGQGSSYEQYF. In DNA, the CDR3 is TGTGCCAGCAGCTCCCGCGGACAGGGAAGCTCCTACGAGCAGTACTTC.

The rearrangement links TRBV5-8 to TRBJ2-6, with D hard to call. Germline V lookup: CDR1 SGHTS, CDR2 YDEGEE. V was clipped by 1 base and J by 1 base, with 9 bases between them. This CDR3 contains 16 residues. The CDR3 spells CASSLLGSSGANVLTF. CDR3 DNA sequence: TGTGCCAGCAGCTTGTTGGGGTCGTCTGGGGCCAACGTCCTGACTTTC.